This T cell receptor beta chain was captured in a study of CD8 T cells in Susac syndrome. Sequencing of TCR beta covered CD8+ and CD4+ T cells obtained from blood. The length of the CDR3 is 15 residues. V dropped 2 bases and J dropped 2 bases, with 10 bases sitting between them. The germline V gene has CDR1 ENHRY and CDR2 SYGVKD. Reverse transcription used about 0.45 to 1 ug RNA and random hexamers. A multiplex approach, immunoSEQ multiplex PCR, amplified TCR beta CDR3 across 54 Vbeta and 13 Jbeta. TCRdb itself ran the immunoSEQ multiplex PCR reads through MiXCR, one entry per CDR3 protein. The repertoire consists of 250,000 to 350,000 distinct CDR3 sequences, with 92% occurring once and the leading ten covering roughly 0.059%. On this clonotype itself: Its antigen is not known.

Study-wide results and caveats: The study recognized that the number of individuals in its TCR sequencing and HLA analysis was relatively small.

Sequenced material: CD4+ T cells from PBMCs. This clonotype was sampled from a human donor with multiple sclerosis. The chain links TRBV10-3 to TRBJ1-5; D gene unclear. The CDR3 DNA reads as TGTGCCATCAGTGAGAATCCGGGAGGCAATCAGCCCCAGCATTTT. This codes for CAISENPGGNQPQHF.